The entry that follows covers one T cell receptor beta chain sequence. Its antigen is as yet unknown. PCR primers comprised 60 Vbeta and 13 Jbeta primers. The repertoire was sequenced with immunoSEQ multiplex PCR; TCRdb's copy has only in-frame clones and lacks some. The sample lists around 140,000 clones; 70% to 85% were seen once. The data stem from a study of cytomegalovirus exposure and HLA in healthy donors. Study at large: One earlier analysis, a look at around 180 million T cells, found roughly 120 million unique TCR beta sequences. Findings of the study overall: Roughly uniform sequencing depth across donors was assumed, possibly incorrectly. A later analysis linked a missense variant in DCLRE1C to the trimming of TCR beta V and J genes.

This CDR3 comprises 15 residues. The ends were cut back, 4 bases at V and 2 bases at J, with 15 bases in the middle. Germline CDR1 MNHEY, CDR2 SMNVEV (reference sequence). The rearrangement links TRBV27 to TRBJ2-7, with a weak D call TRBD2 (6 bases). Sequenced: PBMCs. The sequence was obtained from a male donor in good health and CMV-seronegative. Written as DNA, the CDR3 is TGTGCCAGCAGTTCGGTGGGGGGTTCAACCTACGAGCAGTACTTC. Translation: CASSSVGGSTYEQYF.